This T cell receptor beta chain was captured in a study of blood T cell repertoires in COVID-19. The overall study: From the United States, Italy and Spain came samples of acute and convalescent COVID-19.

This clone was detected once. Per germline, CDR1 MDHEN and CDR2 SYDVKM. The CDR3 extends over 15 amino acids. After removal of 7 bases from V and 6 bases from J, the junction contained 11 bases not matched to a gene. Using immunoSEQ multiplex PCR, the repertoire was profiled, and TCRdb retains in-frame clones only, with some absent. The profile shows about 370,000 clones, 90% of them singletons. The sequencing sample was made of peripheral blood. The source is a man aged 18-30 years with active or convalescent COVID-19. The chain links TRBV28 to TRBJ2-3; the match to TRBD1 covers 9 bases. The CDR3 DNA reads as TGTGCCAGCAACCCACCGGGACAGGGATTCGATACGCAGTATTTT. Protein sequence: CASNPPGQGFDTQYF.